These 23 T cell receptor beta chains share one sample of origin, sequenced in a study of blood T cell repertoires in COVID-19. Repertoires were generated with immunoSEQ multiplex PCR, while TCRdb's copy carries only in-frame clones and drops some. The sample includes about 270,000 clones, 88% of them seen just once. The source material was peripheral blood. Receptors originate from a man between 60 and 75 years old who had recovered from COVID-19.

The chain is built from TRBV9 and TRBJ2-5, with D uncertain. Germline V gene sequence: CDR1 SGDLS, CDR2 YYNGEE. V was shortened by 0 bases and J by 2 bases, with 2 bases between the two germline ends. The CDR3 length is 12 residues. The CDR3 DNA follows: TGTGCCAGCAGCGTAGCACAAGAGACCCAGTACTTC. This gives the protein CASSVAQETQYF.

The genes are TRBV29-1 and TRBJ2-1; D call uncertain. Germline CDR1 is SQVTM and CDR2 is ANQGSEA. V lost 3 bases, J lost 5 bases, and 11 bases lay in between. This CDR3 is built from 13 residues. The CDR3 is CSVEWRSHNEQFF. CDR3 nucleotides: TGCAGCGTTGAGTGGAGAAGCCACAATGAGCAGTTCTTC.

A single count supports this clone. The chain couples TRBV5-1 to TRBJ1-4; D is undetermined. The germline V gene has CDR1 SGHRS and CDR2 YFSETQ. The CDR3 spans 14 residues. Trimming took 0 bases from V and 8 from J, leaving 11 bases between them. In DNA form, the CDR3 reads TGCGCCAGCAGCTTGGAAGTTTCGGGGGAAAAACTGTTTTTT. As protein: CASSLEVSGEKLFF.

This CDR3 reads CASSSPSAGGPGELFF. CDR3 DNA: TGTGCCAGCAGTTCCCCTTCGGCGGGCGGGCCGGGGGAGCTGTTTTTT. This chain connects TRBV6-5 to TRBJ2-2; D might be TRBD2 (5 bases). This CDR3 is 16 amino acids long. Germline values: CDR1 MNHEY, CDR2 SVGAGI. The V gene lost 4 bases and the J gene lost 8 bases, with 20 bases spanning the gap.

This chain joins TRBV18 and TRBJ1-5; TRBD1 agrees at 7 bases. Germline V CDR1 and CDR2: KGHSH, LQKENI. V was pared by 4 bases and J by 4 bases, with 4 bases of the junction left unmatched. The CDR3 runs to 14 residues. DNA of the CDR3: TGTGCCAGCTCACAGGGGGCAGGTAATCAGCCCCAGCATTTT. This encodes CASSQGAGNQPQHF. Supplemented by reference TRBV18 and TRBJ1-5, the full variable domain reads NAGVMQNPRHLVRRRGQEARLRCSPMKGHSHVYWYRQLPEEGLKFMVYLQKENIIDESGMPKERFSAEFPKEGPSILRIQQVVRGDSAAYFCASSQGAGNQPQHFGDGTRLSIL.

CDR3 in DNA: TGTGCCAGTAGTACACCCCTAGCGGGGGGTACCTACGAGCAGTACTTC. Protein: CASSTPLAGGTYEQYF. The chain carries TRBV19 and TRBJ2-7; 11 nucleotides align to TRBD2. CDR1 is LNHDA and CDR2 is SQIVND in the germline V gene (reference sequence). This CDR3 has 16 amino acids. J was trimmed by 2 bases and V by 4 bases; bases with no gene match: 7.

The V gene is TRBV6-2 or TRBV6-3, the J gene TRBJ1-2; no definite D call. Looked up from germline, CDR1 is MNHEY and CDR2 is SVGEGT. This CDR3 is 12 amino acids long. Trimming took off 3 bases at V and 8 bases at J, with 10 bases between the two ends. The CDR3 reads CASSYKREGYTF. DNA of the CDR3: TGTGCCAGCAGTTATAAACGGGAAGGCTACACCTTC.

This clone was found a few times. The chain joins TRBV29-1 to TRBJ1-1; 9 bases align to TRBD1. CDR3 size: 11 residues. V shed 7 bases and J 10 bases; nucleotides not matched to a gene: 7. Germline V gene lookup returns CDR1 SQVTM and CDR2 ANQGSEA. The DNA of the CDR3 is TGCAGCGGTAGACAGGGGGTAGGAGCTTTCTTT. Its protein product is CSGRQGVGAFF. Combining the CDR3 with reference TRBV29-1 and TRBJ1-1 gives the whole variable domain SAVISQKPSRDICQRGTSLTIQCQVDSQVTMMFWYRQQPGQSLTLIATANQGSEATYESGFVIDKFPISRPNLTFSTLTVSNMSPEDSSIYLCSGRQGVGAFFGQGTRLTVV.

The rearrangement uses TRBV9 and TRBJ2-2; 9 bases are a match to TRBD1. Losses at the gene ends were 4 bases for V and 4 bases for J; bases not matched to a gene: 5. Germline CDR1 and CDR2: SGDLS and YYNGEE. The CDR3 loop spans 15 amino acids. The DNA for the CDR3 is TGTGCCAGCAGCCCACAGGGACAGGGCACCGGGGAGCTGTTTTTT. It yields the protein CASSPQGQGTGELFF.

The sample holds one count of this clone. This chain uses TRBV9 with TRBJ1-2; no clear D gene. The length of the CDR3 is 14 residues. The ends were cut back, 6 bases at V and 2 bases at J, with 14 bases in the middle. Per the germline V gene, CDR1 is SGDLS and CDR2 is YYNGEE. The CDR3 DNA reads as TGTGCCAGCAACAAGGAGTCTGCGAACTATGGCTACACCTTC. Translating gives CASNKESANYGYTF.

V gene TRBV7-2 combines with J gene TRBJ1-3, with TRBD1 matching over 8 bases. CDR1 is SGHTA and CDR2 is FQGNSA in the germline V gene. Germline trimming cut 3 bases from V and 4 bases from J; bases unmatched to any gene: 2. This CDR3 is 14 amino acids long. In DNA form, the CDR3 reads TGTGCCAGCAGCTTGACAGGGGTCGGAAACACCATATATTTT. This gives the protein CASSLTGVGNTIYF.

The V call is TRBV11-2, the J call TRBJ2-4, with no clear D. Germline assignment: CDR1 SGHAT and CDR2 FQNNGV. Trimming stripped 0 bases from V and 7 bases from J, with 16 bases between. The CDR3 runs 16 residues. This CDR3 is CASSLDPPAVQNIQYF. The CDR3 DNA sequence: TGTGCCAGCAGCTTAGACCCCCCTGCCGTACAGAACATTCAGTACTTC.

The DNA for the CDR3 is TGTGCCTGGTCATCTCTAAATCCGGGTGTCGGCGAGCAGTACTTC. As protein: CAWSSLNPGVGEQYF. This rearrangement joins TRBV30 to TRBJ2-7; D call uncertain. Germline V CDR1 and CDR2: GTSNPN, SVGIG (reference sequence). The CDR3 is 15 amino acids. V was cut by 5 bases and J by 6 bases, with 23 bases left in between.

This chain links TRBV19 with TRBJ2-4; the D gene is possibly TRBD1 (6 bases). V shed 5 bases and J shed 9 bases, with 17 bases lying between them. The CDR3 is 14 residues long. CDR1 is LNHDA, CDR2 SQIVND, per germline (reference sequence). CDR3 bases: TGTGCCAGTAGTGTATTCAGGGGAAATGGCATTCAGTACTTC. This translates into CASSVFRGNGIQYF.

V gene TRBV7-8 combines with J gene TRBJ2-7, with 9 nucleotides matching TRBD2. Germline V gene data show CDR1 as SGHVS and CDR2 as FQNEAQ. The CDR3 consists of 18 residues. The J segment lost 3 bases and the V segment lost 1 base, leaving 13 bases of the junction unmatched. CDR3 residues: CASSLGGGGGGAVYEQYF. The CDR3 nucleotides are TGTGCCAGCAGCTTAGGAGGTGGCGGCGGGGGGGCCGTCTACGAGCAGTACTTC.

The V gene is TRBV11-3, the J gene TRBJ2-1; 15 positions agree with TRBD2. Germline values: CDR1 SGHNT, CDR2 YENEEA. The CDR3 extends over 17 amino acids. Trimming took 0 bases from V and 11 from J; bases not matched to a gene: 8. CDR3 loop: CASSLDGLAGGREKQFF. The CDR3 DNA follows: TGTGCCAGCAGCTTAGACGGACTAGCGGGGGGGCGAGAAAAGCAGTTCTTC.

V usage is TRBV7-6 and J usage is TRBJ1-1, with D possibly being TRBD1 (6 bases). The CDR3 loop spans 14 amino acids. Germline V gene data show CDR1 as SGHVS and CDR2 as FNYEAQ. V gave up 3 bases and J gave up 4 bases, with 12 bases separating them. CDR3 DNA: TGTGCCAGCAGCTTGTTACAGGGCCCCACTGAAGCTTTCTTT. Its translation: CASSLLQGPTEAFF.

This chain connects TRBV9 to TRBJ2-1, with TRBD2 matching over 8 bases. The trim removed 3 bases at V and 5 bases at J, leaving 13 bases unmatched. CDR3 length: 17 amino acids. Germline assignment: CDR1 SGDLS and CDR2 YYNGEE. The CDR3 loop reads CASSAPTRGAGDNEQFF. The CDR3, as DNA: TGTGCCAGCAGCGCCCCCACCCGGGGAGCGGGGGACAATGAGCAGTTCTTC.

The chain recombines TRBV4-2 with TRBJ1-6; TRBD1 aligns across 7 bases. The CDR3 is 15 amino acids. Germline values: CDR1 LGHNA, CDR2 YNFKEQ. Trimming at V came to 7 bases and at J to 8 bases, leaving 11 bases not matched to a gene. The CDR3 protein is CASNSGGRGDSPLHF. The CDR3 DNA sequence: TGTGCCAGCAACTCCGGGGGCAGGGGGGATTCACCCCTCCACTTT.

J is TRBJ2-5 and V is TRBV7-9; 7 nucleotides line up with TRBD1. Per germline, CDR1 SEHNR and CDR2 FQNEAQ (reference sequence). With V trimmed by 1 base and J by 1 base, 3 bases remained unmatched. The CDR3 contains 15 residues. CDR3 region: CASSLEGTVQETQYF. The CDR3 DNA is TGTGCCAGCAGCTTAGAGGGGACAGTCCAAGAGACCCAGTACTTC.

V gene TRBV7-9 combines with J gene TRBJ2-7, with TRBD2 matching over 15 bases. J was trimmed by 6 bases and V by 5 bases; bases with no gene match: 8. CDR1 and CDR2 from the germline V gene are SEHNR and FQNEAQ (reference sequence). The CDR3 contains 16 residues. CDR3 protein: CASSDRTSGGASEQYF. The DNA for the CDR3 is TGTGCCAGCAGCGATAGGACTAGCGGGGGGGCCAGCGAGCAGTACTTC.

The chain recombines TRBV6-2 or TRBV6-3 with TRBJ2-1; maybe TRBD1 (5 bases). The CDR3 is 18 amino acids. The V end was cut by 7 bases, the J end by 0 bases, with 22 bases between. CDR1 and CDR2 (germline): MNHEY, SVGEGT. CDR3 sequence: CASTPGHVLSSSYNEQFF. The CDR3 DNA sequence: TGTGCCAGCACCCCCGGACATGTCCTATCTAGCTCCTACAATGAGCAGTTCTTC.

This clone was picked up a small number of times. This rearrangement joins TRBV7-9 to TRBJ2-2; D gene ambiguous. Between the trimmed V and J ends, which lost 5 bases and 7 bases, there was a span of 14 bases. Germline values: CDR1 SEHNR, CDR2 FQNEAQ (reference sequence). The CDR3 covers 14 residues. CDR3 sequence (DNA): TGTGCCAGCAGCGACCTTGTTCCGGGCGGGGAGCTGTTTTTT. Translation: CASSDLVPGGELFF.